This T cell receptor (beta chain) was sequenced for a study of T-cell reconstitution after alpha-beta-depleted transplantation in children. Unique molecular identifiers were used to barcode this TCRbeta library. TCRdb redid the calling of the PCR reads with MiXCR, one entry per CDR3 protein. The sample has almost 400,000 distinct CDR3 sequences, just over 20% seen once. This clonotype has a handful of counts. This receptor was identified in a human donor who donated a stem cell graft to a child with acute myeloid leukemia. Source: PBMCs from the stem cell graft donor, taken from the stem cell graft.

In DNA, the CDR3 is TGTGCCAGCAGCCCTCAAAATGGGGCCCAAGAGACCCAGTACTTC. Translation gives CASSPQNGAQETQYF. The rearrangement joins TRBV7-3 to TRBJ2-5, with D tentatively TRBD1 (5 bases). This CDR3 comprises 15 residues. Trimming cost V 5 bases and J 1 base, with 14 bases left between them. Germline CDR1 and CDR2: SGHTA and FQGTGA.